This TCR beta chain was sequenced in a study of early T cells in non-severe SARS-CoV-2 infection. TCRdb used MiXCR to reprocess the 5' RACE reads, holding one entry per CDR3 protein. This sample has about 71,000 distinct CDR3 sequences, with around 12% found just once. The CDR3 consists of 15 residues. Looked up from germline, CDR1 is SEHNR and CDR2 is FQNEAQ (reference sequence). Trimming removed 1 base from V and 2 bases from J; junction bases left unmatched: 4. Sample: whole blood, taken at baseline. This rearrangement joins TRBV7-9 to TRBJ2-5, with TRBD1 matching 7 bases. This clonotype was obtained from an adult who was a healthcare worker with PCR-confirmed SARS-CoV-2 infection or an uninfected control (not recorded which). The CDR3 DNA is TGTGCCAGCAGCTTAGATGGGACAGCGCAAGAGACCCAGTACTTC. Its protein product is CASSLDGTAQETQYF.